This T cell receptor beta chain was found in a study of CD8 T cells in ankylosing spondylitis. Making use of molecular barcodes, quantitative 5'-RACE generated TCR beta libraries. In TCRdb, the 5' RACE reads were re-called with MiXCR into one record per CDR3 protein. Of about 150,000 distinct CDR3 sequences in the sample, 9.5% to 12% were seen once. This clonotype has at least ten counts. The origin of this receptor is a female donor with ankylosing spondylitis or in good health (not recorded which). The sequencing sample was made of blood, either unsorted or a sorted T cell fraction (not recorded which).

The CDR3 is CASSLGWTDTQYF. The CDR3 DNA sequence: TGTGCCAGCAGCTTGGGTTGGACAGATACGCAGTATTTT. This chain uses TRBV5-5 with TRBJ2-3; no reliable D call. V was shortened by 0 bases and J by 3 bases, with 5 bases between the two germline ends. The CDR3 runs 13 residues. Germline V gene sequence: CDR1 SGHKS, CDR2 YYEKEE (reference sequence).